This record concerns one TCR beta chain sequence. Trimming took off 0 bases at V and 1 base at J, with 10 bases between the two ends. The V gene's germline CDR1 is SGHKS and CDR2 YYEKEE (reference sequence). This CDR3 spans 15 amino acids. Using immunoSEQ multiplex PCR, the repertoire was profiled, and TCRdb retains in-frame clones only, with some absent. Of tens of thousands of clones in the sample, 92% were seen once. This entry comes from a study of T cell changes during pregnancy in multiple sclerosis. The gene calls are TRBV5-5 and TRBJ2-5; D unresolved. The origin of this receptor is a female donor with multiple sclerosis, enrolled in a pregnancy study. The specimen was peripheral blood, collected after pregnancy. Written as DNA, the CDR3 is TGTGCCAGCAGCTTGGCTCCCTATGCCCAAGAGACCCAGTACTTC. This codes for CASSLAPYAQETQYF.